The 30 T cell receptor beta chains presented below share a single source sample, sequenced in a study of cytomegalovirus exposure and HLA in healthy donors. Both 60 Vbeta primers and 13 Jbeta primers went into the PCR. TCRdb's table, derived via immunoSEQ multiplex PCR, lists solely in-frame clones and lacks some. The data contain fewer than 250,000 clones, more than 75% of them singletons. Input material: PBMCs. Receptors were obtained from a man in his forties in good health and CMV-seropositive.

This chain connects TRBV4-1 to TRBJ2-7, with 11 bases aligning to TRBD2. The CDR3 is 17 amino acids. Germline V lookup: CDR1 MGHRA, CDR2 YSYEKL. With V trimmed by 0 bases and J by 2 bases, 6 bases remained unmatched. The CDR3 region has the DNA TGCGCCAGCAGCCAAGAGATAGGGACTAGCGGTGCCTACGAGCAGTACTTC. This translates into CASSQEIGTSGAYEQYF.

V is TRBV29-1 and J is TRBJ2-1; 10 nucleotides agree with TRBD2. CDR1 and CDR2 from the germline V gene are SQVTM and ANQGSEA. The V gene end was trimmed by 5 bases and the J gene end by 0 bases; junction bases not matched to a gene: 4. This CDR3 region has 15 residues. CDR3 sequence reads: CSVRLAGNSYNEQFF. CDR3 DNA sequence: TGCAGCGTTCGACTAGCGGGTAACTCCTACAATGAGCAGTTCTTC.

The chain joins TRBV4-1 to TRBJ2-7, with D tentatively TRBD2 (5 bases). V lost 1 base and J lost 6, with 7 bases in between. Germline V gene lookup returns CDR1 MGHRA and CDR2 YSYEKL. This CDR3 is 12 amino acids long. CDR3 protein: CASSQGRAEQYF. CDR3 DNA: TGCGCCAGCAGCCAAGGGCGGGCCGAGCAGTACTTC.

The rearrangement uses TRBV27 and TRBJ2-1, with TRBD2 identical over 11 bases. This CDR3 region has 16 residues. V lost 5 bases and J lost 0; bases outside the gene matches: 3. Germline V gene lookup returns CDR1 MNHEY and CDR2 SMNVEV (reference sequence). CDR3 sequence reads: CASSPSGGSSYNEQFF. The CDR3 coding sequence is TGTGCCAGCAGTCCTAGCGGGGGGAGCTCCTACAATGAGCAGTTCTTC.

The chain is built from TRBV7-9 and TRBJ2-5; no clear D gene. Germline V gene sequence: CDR1 SEHNR, CDR2 FQNEAQ (reference sequence). The CDR3 length is 12 residues. Trimming removed 2 bases at V and 5 bases at J, with 6 bases between. The CDR3 sequence is CASSLPGETQYF. CDR3 DNA sequence: TGTGCCAGCAGCTTACCCGGGGAGACCCAGTACTTC.

This rearrangement joins TRBV5-1 to TRBJ1-1; 7 bases are shared with TRBD1. CDR1 is SGHRS and CDR2 is YFSETQ in the germline V gene. The CDR3 runs 11 residues. V was clipped by 4 bases and J by 9 bases; unmatched bases: 3. The CDR3: CASSTGQKAFF. The CDR3 nucleotides are TGCGCCAGCAGCACGGGACAGAAAGCTTTCTTT.

This chain uses TRBV5-1 with TRBJ2-3; 9 positions agree with TRBD1. Germline V gene sequence: CDR1 SGHRS, CDR2 YFSETQ. After removal of 5 bases from V and 0 bases from J, the junction contained 1 base not matched to a gene. The CDR3 spans 14 residues. DNA of the CDR3: TGCGCCAGCAGAGGGACAGGGAGCACAGATACGCAGTATTTT. It codes for CASRGTGSTDTQYF.

The CDR3 DNA sequence: TGTGCCAGCAGTTACGAGGGTGGTGAGCAGTTCTTC. As protein: CASSYEGGEQFF. The rearrangement uses TRBV6-5 and TRBJ2-1; D may be TRBD2 (5 bases). Between the trimmed V and J ends, which lost 2 bases and 9 bases, there was a span of 8 bases. The CDR3 contains 12 residues. CDR1 and CDR2 (germline): MNHEY, SVGAGI.

The rearrangement uses TRBV27 and TRBJ2-5; the D gene is possibly TRBD2 (5 bases). Germline V gene data show CDR1 as MNHEY and CDR2 as SMNVEV (reference sequence). The V and J ends lost 8 bases and 5 bases respectively, with 18 bases between them. The CDR3 sequence is 14 residues long. The CDR3 protein is CASGKLDPRETQYF. CDR3 nucleotides: TGTGCCAGCGGCAAACTAGATCCCCGGGAGACCCAGTACTTC.

The genes are TRBV7-9 and TRBJ2-4, with TRBD2 matching 9 bases. CDR3 size: 18 residues. Germline trimming cut 0 bases from V and 3 bases from J; bases unmatched to any gene: 9. From germline, CDR1 is SEHNR and CDR2 FQNEAQ (reference sequence). In nucleotides, the CDR3 is TGTGCCAGCAGCTTAGCTAGCGGGAGTCTCCCAGGCAAAAACATTCAGTACTTC. Translated: CASSLASGSLPGKNIQYF.

The rearrangement joins TRBV7-9 to TRBJ2-3, with D possibly being TRBD1 (5 bases). With 5 bases removed from V and 0 bases from J, the gap between germline ends came to 15 bases. Germline V gives CDR1 SEHNR, CDR2 FQNEAQ (reference sequence). The CDR3 sequence is 16 residues long. The CDR3 bases are TGTGCCAGCAGCCCCACAGGTCAATTGAGCACAGATACGCAGTATTTT. It translates to CASSPTGQLSTDTQYF. The whole variable domain, filled in from reference TRBV7-9 and TRBJ2-3, reads DTGVSQNPRHKITKRGQNVTFRCDPISEHNRLYWYRQTLGQGPEFLTYFQNEAQLEKSRLLSDRFSAERPKGSFSTLEIQRTEQGDSAMYLCASSPTGQLSTDTQYFGPGTRLTVL.

J is TRBJ2-2 and V is TRBV9, with TRBD1 as a possible D gene (5 bases). The V gene lost 4 bases and the J gene lost 6 bases, with 16 bases spanning the gap. The germline CDR1 and CDR2 sequences are SGDLS and YYNGEE. CDR3 length: 15 residues. CDR3 sequence (DNA): TGTGCCAGCAGCCCCCCGAACAGGTTGGCCGGGGAGCTGTTTTTT. Translated, it gives CASSPPNRLAGELFF.

The J gene is TRBJ2-1, the V gene TRBV5-4; TRBD2 matches 10 bases. V shed 0 bases, J shed 4 bases, and the junction held 10 bases outside the gene matches. Germline V gene sequence: CDR1 SGHNT, CDR2 YYREEE (reference sequence). CDR3 size: 18 residues. CDR3 bases: TGTGCCAGCAGCTTGGGGGGTCTAGCGGGAGCCTCTTACAATGAGCAGTTCTTC. Its translation: CASSLGGLAGASYNEQFF.

The rearrangement links TRBV13 to TRBJ1-2; tentative D call: TRBD1 (6 bases). Per germline, CDR1 PRHDT and CDR2 FYEKMQ (reference sequence). This CDR3 is 13 amino acids long. V was cut by 0 bases and J by 7 bases, with 9 bases left in between. The CDR3 DNA reads TGTGCCAGCAGCTTAGGAAGGGGGGGTGGCTACACCTTC. Translation: CASSLGRGGGYTF. Full variable domain (rest looked up from reference TRBV13 and TRBJ1-2): AAGVIQSPRHLIKEKRETATLKCYPIPRHDTVYWYQQGPGQDPQFLISFYEKMQSDKGSIPDRFSAQQFSDYHSELNMSSLELGDSALYFCASSLGRGGGYTFGSGTRLTVV.

V is TRBV7-9 and J is TRBJ2-7; 11 bases are shared with TRBD1. There are 15 residues in the CDR3. Germline CDR1 is SEHNR and CDR2 is FQNEAQ (reference sequence). The V gene end was trimmed by 5 bases and the J gene end by 2 bases; junction bases not matched to a gene: 5. The CDR3 loop is CASSGPGQGAYEQYV. The CDR3 coding sequence is TGTGCCAGCAGCGGACCGGGACAGGGGGCCTACGAGCAGTACGTC.

The chain uses TRBV5-1 and TRBJ2-2, with TRBD2 identical over 7 bases. Germline V gene data show CDR1 as SGHRS and CDR2 as YFSETQ. V lost 0 bases and J lost 4; bases outside the gene matches: 6. The CDR3 spans 16 residues. CDR3 in DNA: TGCGCCAGCAGCTTGGTGGCGGGAGAAGGCACCGGGGAGCTGTTTTTT. It codes for CASSLVAGEGTGELFF.

J is TRBJ2-4 and V is TRBV10-2; a weak D match, TRBD1 (6 bases). V lost 10 bases, J lost 4 bases, and 11 bases lay in between. Germline lookup yields CDR1 WSHSY and CDR2 SAAADI. The CDR3 is 12 amino acids. The CDR3 protein is CATRTAKNIQYF. The CDR3 region has the DNA TGCGCCACCCGGACAGCGAAAAACATTCAGTACTTC.

This chain joins TRBV9 and TRBJ2-5; D possibly corresponds to TRBD1 (5 bases). Deletions cut 0 bases from V and 0 bases from J, with 18 bases between. The CDR3 length is 18 residues. Germline-derived CDR1 and CDR2 are SGDLS and YYNGEE. The DNA for the CDR3 is TGTGCCAGCAGCGTAGGGTTTGGCGGTAAGGGGTACCAAGAGACCCAGTACTTC. Its translation is CASSVGFGGKGYQETQYF. Supplemented by reference TRBV9 and TRBJ2-5, the full variable domain reads DSGVTQTPKHLITATGQRVTLRCSPRSGDLSVYWYQQSLDQGLQFLIQYYNGEERAKGNILERFSAQQFPDLHSELNLSSLELGDSALYFCASSVGFGGKGYQETQYFGPGTRLLVL.

The V and J genes are TRBV15 and TRBJ1-4; D is undetermined. Germline values: CDR1 LNHNV, CDR2 YYDKDF (reference sequence). Trimming removed 5 bases from V and 7 bases from J, with 11 bases in between. CDR3 length: 13 residues. The CDR3, as DNA: TGTGCCACCAGCCCAGGCATTGGTGAAAAACTGTTTTTT. It is translated as CATSPGIGEKLFF.

For the CDR3, the DNA is TGTGCCAGCAGCCCGGGACAGGCACAGCCCCAGCATTTT. Protein sequence: CASSPGQAQPQHF. The gene calls are TRBV11-1 and TRBJ1-5, with TRBD1 matching 8 bases. CDR1 and CDR2 from the germline V gene are SGHAT and FQDESV (reference sequence). V gave up 5 bases and J gave up 7 bases; unmatched junction bases: 4. The CDR3 is 13 residues long.

The chain links TRBV30 to TRBJ1-5; D not resolved. Germline lookup yields CDR1 GTSNPN and CDR2 SVGIG (reference sequence). This CDR3 is 13 amino acids long. V was cut by 4 bases and J by 0 bases, with 7 bases left in between. DNA of the CDR3: TGTGCCTGGATTGAGTTTAGCAATCAGCCCCAGCATTTT. Amino acid sequence: CAWIEFSNQPQHF.

The chain's CDR3 is CALQGATNEKLFF. DNA for the CDR3: TGTGCCCTACAGGGGGCAACTAATGAAAAACTGTTTTTT. The V and J genes are TRBV7-9 and TRBJ1-4, with 8 positions matching TRBD1. The germline V gene has CDR1 SEHNR and CDR2 FQNEAQ (reference sequence). After removal of 11 bases from V and 0 bases from J, the junction contained 2 bases not matched to a gene. The CDR3 is 13 amino acids.

The rearrangement uses TRBV7-2 and TRBJ1-3; D unclear. CDR1 is SGHTA, CDR2 FQGNSA, per germline. There are 14 residues in the CDR3. V was pared by 5 bases and J by 3 bases, with 11 bases between. The CDR3 is CASSPPPYGNTIYF. For the CDR3, the DNA is TGTGCCAGCAGCCCTCCTCCCTATGGAAACACCATATATTTT.

V gene TRBV4-1 combines with J gene TRBJ2-7; TRBD1 is a possible D gene (6 bases). The germline V and J ends were trimmed by 4 bases and 3 bases, with 13 bases remaining between them. CDR1 and CDR2 (germline): MGHRA, YSYEKL. This CDR3 region has 14 residues. CDR3: CASSLRDNVYEQYF. The DNA for the CDR3 is TGCGCCAGCAGCCTCCGGGACAACGTCTACGAGCAGTACTTC.

This chain joins TRBV6-1 and TRBJ2-7; the D is unclear. This CDR3 spans 15 amino acids. Trimming left V 6 bases short and J 3 bases short, with 18 bases between. Looked up from germline, CDR1 is MNHNS and CDR2 is SASEGT. The CDR3 DNA sequence: TGTGCCAGCAGCGTCGAGAGAACTCCCGACTACGAGCAGTACGTC. Its translation is CASSVERTPDYEQYV.

This chain joins TRBV2 and TRBJ1-1; 10 bases are shared with TRBD1. CDR3 size: 14 residues. V dropped 4 bases and J dropped 4; count of bases not matched to a gene: 3. The germline V gene has CDR1 SNHLY and CDR2 FYNNEI. CDR3 loop: CASSVGQGGTEAFF. DNA of the CDR3: TGTGCCAGCAGTGTTGGACAGGGGGGCACTGAAGCTTTCTTT.

The chain combines TRBV7-6 with TRBJ2-3, with 10 bases aligning to TRBD2. The CDR3 covers 15 residues. Germline lookup yields CDR1 SGHVS and CDR2 FNYEAQ. V lost 1 base to trimming and J lost 4 bases; unmatched junction nucleotides: 2. In DNA form, the CDR3 reads TGTGCCAGCAGCTTAGTAGCGGGAGGACCAGATACGCAGTATTTT. Translated, it gives CASSLVAGGPDTQYF.

V usage is TRBV28 and J usage is TRBJ1-1, with 10 bases identical to TRBD1. There are 17 residues in the CDR3. V lost 6 bases to trimming and J lost 5 bases; unmatched junction nucleotides: 15. CDR1 and CDR2 from the germline V gene are MDHEN and SYDVKM. The CDR3 loop is CASSLIPRTGGETEAFF. The CDR3 DNA is TGTGCCAGCAGCCTCATTCCAAGGACAGGGGGAGAGACTGAAGCTTTCTTT.

The rearrangement uses TRBV30 and TRBJ1-5; the D is unclear. This CDR3 has 14 amino acids. Per the germline V gene, CDR1 is GTSNPN and CDR2 is SVGIG (reference sequence). Trimming removed 1 base from V and 4 bases from J, with 11 bases in between. The CDR3 nucleotides read TGTGCCTGGAGTGACCCAGCCGGGAATCAGCCCCAGCATTTT. It yields the protein CAWSDPAGNQPQHF.

This chain connects TRBV19 to TRBJ2-7, with 10 bases matching TRBD2. This CDR3 is 16 amino acids long. Trimming took 5 bases from V and 1 from J; bases not matched to a gene: 8. Per the germline V gene, CDR1 is LNHDA and CDR2 is SQIVND (reference sequence). The CDR3 nucleotides are TGTGCCAGTAGTGCGCTGGCTAGCGGGAGTTCCTACGAGCAGTACTTC. It translates to CASSALASGSSYEQYF.